This entry features one T cell receptor beta chain sequence. Assay used: immunoSEQ multiplex PCR; TCRdb lists only in-frame clones, some missing. Among about 190,000 clones listed, 80% to 90% were seen once. The data are from a study of blood T cell repertoires in COVID-19. The wider study: COVID-19 samples from acute and convalescent phases originated in the United States, Italy and Spain. Sources were T cells, B-cell-depleted T cells, or PBMCs; the material itself was cDNA or gDNA.

J lost 0 bases, V lost 0 bases, and 6 bases had no gene match. The CDR3 is 18 amino acids. Germline V lookup: CDR1 SGHTS, CDR2 YDEGEE. The rearrangement joins TRBV5-8 to TRBJ2-2, with TRBD2 matching 9 bases. Sequenced input: peripheral blood. The TCR was taken from a man aged 25 to 40 with active or convalescent COVID-19. The CDR3 sequence is CASSLGAGGFANTGELFF. CDR3 nucleotide sequence: TGTGCCAGCAGCTTGGGAGCGGGGGGTTTCGCGAACACCGGGGAGCTGTTTTTT.